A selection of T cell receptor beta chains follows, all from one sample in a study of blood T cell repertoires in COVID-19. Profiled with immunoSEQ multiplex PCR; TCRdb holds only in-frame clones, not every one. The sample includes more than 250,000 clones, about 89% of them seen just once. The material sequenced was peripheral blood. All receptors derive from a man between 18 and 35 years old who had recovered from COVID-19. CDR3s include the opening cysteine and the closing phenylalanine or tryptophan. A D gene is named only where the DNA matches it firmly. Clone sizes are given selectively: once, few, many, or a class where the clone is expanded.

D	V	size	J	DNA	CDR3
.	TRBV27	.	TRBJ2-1	TGTGCCAGCACGGGGTCCGGGGTCCTCGGTAACTATGAGCAGTTCTTC	CASTGSGVLGNYEQFF
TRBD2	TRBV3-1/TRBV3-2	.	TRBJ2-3	TGTGCCAGCAGCCAAGGGATAGCGGGGGACACAGATACGCAGTATTTT	CASSQGIAGDTDTQYF
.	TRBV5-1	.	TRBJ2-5	TGCGCCAGCAGCTTTAGAGAGACCCAGTACTTC	CASSFRETQYF
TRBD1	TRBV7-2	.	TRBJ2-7	TGTGCCAGCAGCCGGCGGACAGGGCTCTACGAGCAGTACTTC	CASSRRTGLYEQYF
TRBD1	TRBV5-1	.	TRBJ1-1	TGCGCCCGCAGCGGGGGAGGACAGGGGGCAAGGACTGAAGCTTTCTTT	CARSGGGQGARTEAFF
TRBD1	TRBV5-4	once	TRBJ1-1	TGTGCCAGCAGCTTGGGCAGGGGGTTCGACCCTGAAGCTTTCTTT	CASSLGRGFDPEAFF
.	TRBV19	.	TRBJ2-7	TGTGCCAGTAGTATTAGCGGCAGTCCTTCGGACTCTTCCTACGAGCAGTACTTC	CASSISGSPSDSSYEQYF
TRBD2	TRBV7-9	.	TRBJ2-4	TGTGCCAGCAGCTTAGAGCCTCAGCGGGGGGGCTCCAAAAACATTCAGTACTTC	CASSLEPQRGGSKNIQYF
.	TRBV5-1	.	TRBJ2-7	TGCGCCAGCAGCTTGTCCGGACAACCTGACGAGCAGTACTTC	CASSLSGQPDEQYF
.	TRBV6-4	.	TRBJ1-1	TGTGCCAGCAGTCAGGGGCCTAACACTGAAGCTTTCTTT	CASSQGPNTEAFF
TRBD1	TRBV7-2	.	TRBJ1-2	TGTGCCAGCAGCCCCCCCGGGACAGGGGTTGGCTACACCTTC	CASSPPGTGVGYTF
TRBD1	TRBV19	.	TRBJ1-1	TGTGCCAGTAGTATAAAGACAGGGCGGAACACTGAAGCTTTCTTT	CASSIKTGRNTEAFF
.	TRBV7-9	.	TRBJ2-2	TGTGCCAGCAACTCCCTAGTTCCCGCCCCCGGGGAGCTGTTTTTT	CASNSLVPAPGELFF
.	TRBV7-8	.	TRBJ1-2	TGTGCCAGCAGCTTAGCGCGAGGACAGTTAGCTAACTATGGCTACACCTTC	CASSLARGQLANYGYTF
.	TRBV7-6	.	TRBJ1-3	TGTGCCAGCAGCCAAAACAGGGAAACGGGCACCATATATTTT	CASSQNRETGTIYF
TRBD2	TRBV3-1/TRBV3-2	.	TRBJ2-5	TGTGCCAGCAGCCAAGATGGACGGGGGGAACAAGAGACCCAGTACTTC	CASSQDGRGEQETQYF
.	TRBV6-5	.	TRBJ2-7	TGTGCCAGCAGTTACTCGATGGACAGCTCCTACGAGCAGTACTTC	CASSYSMDSSYEQYF
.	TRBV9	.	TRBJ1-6	TGTGCCAGCAGCCCTAGCGGGAGCTCCTATAATTCACCCCTCCACTTT	CASSPSGSSYNSPLHF
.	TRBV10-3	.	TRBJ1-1	TGTGTCGCGGGGGGGAACACTGAAGCTTTCTTT	CVAGGNTEAFF
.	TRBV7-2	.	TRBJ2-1	TGTGCCAGCAGCTTGGGACGGGGGGCCAATGAGCAGTTCTTC	CASSLGRGANEQFF
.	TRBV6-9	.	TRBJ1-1	TGTGCCAGCAGTTATGGTTCGGGGGAAGCTTTCTTT	CASSYGSGEAFF
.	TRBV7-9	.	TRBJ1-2	TGTGCCAGCAGCTTAGTCAGGGACTATGGCTACACCTTC	CASSLVRDYGYTF
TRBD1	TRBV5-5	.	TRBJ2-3	TGTGCCAGCAGTCTGGAGGGGATGGGACAGGGGGCGATATACACGCAGTATTTT	CASSLEGMGQGAIYTQYF
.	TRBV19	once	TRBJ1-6	TGTGCCAGTAGTATAGATTTAATGAAGCTTAATTCACCCCTCCACTTT	CASSIDLMKLNSPLHF
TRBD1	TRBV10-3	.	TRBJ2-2	TGTGCCATCAGTGGGGACAGGACCGGGGAGCTGTTTTTT	CAISGDRTGELFF
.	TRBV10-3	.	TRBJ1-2	TGTGCCATCAGTGAGTCCCCAGCGAACTATGGCTACACCTTC	CAISESPANYGYTF
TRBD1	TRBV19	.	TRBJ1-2	TGTGCCAGTAGTATAGGACAGGGAGCATGGAACTATGGCTACACCTTC	CASSIGQGAWNYGYTF
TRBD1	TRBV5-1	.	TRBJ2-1	TGCGCCAGCAGCACGGGACAGGCAAACAATGAGCAGTTCTTC	CASSTGQANNEQFF
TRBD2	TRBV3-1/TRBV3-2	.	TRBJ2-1	TGTGCCAGCAGCCGTCCCGGGACTAGCTCCAGCTCCTACAATGAGCAGTTCTTC	CASSRPGTSSSSYNEQFF
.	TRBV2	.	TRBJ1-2	TGTGCCAGCAGGGACCAGGACAGTCCAACCTATGGCTACACCTTC	CASRDQDSPTYGYTF
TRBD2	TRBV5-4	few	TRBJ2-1	TGTGCCAGCGGAGCGGGAGGCTCCTACAATGAGCAGTTCTTC	CASGAGGSYNEQFF
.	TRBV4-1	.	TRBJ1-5	TGCGCCAGCAGCCAAGTTTCCTATCAGCCCCAGCATTTT	CASSQVSYQPQHF
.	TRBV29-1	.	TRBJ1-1	TGCAGCGTTGAAGGGACAGCGAACACTGAAGCTTTCTTT	CSVEGTANTEAFF
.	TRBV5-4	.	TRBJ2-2	TGTGCCAGCAGTATTAGCCCAGGGCAAACCGGGGAGCTGTTTTTT	CASSISPGQTGELFF
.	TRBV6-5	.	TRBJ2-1	TGTGCCAGCAGTTATGACTCTTCCTACAATGAGCAGTTCTTC	CASSYDSSYNEQFF
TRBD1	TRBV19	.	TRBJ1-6	TGTGCCAGTGGAAAGGACAGGGGCTTTAATTCACCCCTCCACTTT	CASGKDRGFNSPLHF
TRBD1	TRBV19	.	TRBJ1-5	TGTGCCAGTAGGACAGGGGGGCAGCCCCAGCATTTT	CASRTGGQPQHF
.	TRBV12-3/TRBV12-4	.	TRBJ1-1	TGTGCCAGCAGTCGCGGGCAGAACACTGAAGCTTTCTTT	CASSRGQNTEAFF
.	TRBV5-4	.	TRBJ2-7	TGTGCCAGCAGCTTGGGAGGGATTGAGCAGTACTTC	CASSLGGIEQYF
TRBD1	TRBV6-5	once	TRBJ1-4	TGTGCCAGCAGGCCCCGGGACAGGGGCGAAAAACTGTTTTTT	CASRPRDRGEKLFF
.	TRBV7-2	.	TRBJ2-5	TGTGCCAGCAGCCAAAACGGTGCGATGGGGGGGACCCAGTACTTC	CASSQNGAMGGTQYF
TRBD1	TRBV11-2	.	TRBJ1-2	TGTGCCAGCCTACCCGGGACAGCCCTTGGGTATGGCTACACCTTC	CASLPGTALGYGYTF
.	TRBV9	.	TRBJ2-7	TGTGCCAGCAGCGTAGAGGTGGCAGGGGTCGACGAGCAGTACTTC	CASSVEVAGVDEQYF
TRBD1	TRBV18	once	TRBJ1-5	TGTGCCAGCTCACCAGTGGGACAGGGAAATCAGCCCCAGCATTTT	CASSPVGQGNQPQHF
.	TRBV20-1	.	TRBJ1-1	TGCAGTGCTAGTCGAGGGTTGGCTTTCTTT	CSASRGLAFF
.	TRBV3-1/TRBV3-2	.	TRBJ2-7	TGTGCCAGCAGCTCCAACTCCCTAGCCTACGAGCAGTACTTC	CASSSNSLAYEQYF
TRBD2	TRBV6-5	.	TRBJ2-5	TGTGCCAGCAGTTACTCGATACTAGCGGGGGAAGAGACCCAGTACTTC	CASSYSILAGEETQYF
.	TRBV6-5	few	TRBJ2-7	TGTGCCAGCAGCCAAGGGGGGGAGAGGGCCGAGCAGTACTTC	CASSQGGERAEQYF
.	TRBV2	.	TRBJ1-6	TGTGCCAGCAGTGAAGAACAGGGCCTTTTTTCACCCCTCCACTTT	CASSEEQGLFSPLHF
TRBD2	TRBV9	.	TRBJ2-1	TGTGCCAGCAGTTCGGGCGGGGGGAGCTCCTACAATGAGCAGTTCTTC	CASSSGGGSSYNEQFF
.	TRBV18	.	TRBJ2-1	TGTGCCAGCTCACCGCCCAGGGATTACAATGAGCAGTTCTTC	CASSPPRDYNEQFF
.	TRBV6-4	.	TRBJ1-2	TGTGCCAGCAGTGACGAGGGCCATAACTATGGCTACACCTTC	CASSDEGHNYGYTF
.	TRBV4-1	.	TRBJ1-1	TGCGCCAGCAGCCAAGCGCATACCAGGGGAACTGAAGCTTTCTTT	CASSQAHTRGTEAFF
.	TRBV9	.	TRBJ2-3	TGTGCCAGCAGCGCCTCCAGGGGCACAGATACGCAGTATTTT	CASSASRGTDTQYF
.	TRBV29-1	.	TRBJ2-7	TGCAGCGTTGGTGGAGGGGCTGTCAACGAGCAGTACTTC	CSVGGGAVNEQYF
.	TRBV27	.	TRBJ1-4	TGTGCCAGCAGTTTACACAGGGCCGCAACTAATGAAAAACTGTTTTTT	CASSLHRAATNEKLFF
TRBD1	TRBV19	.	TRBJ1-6	TGTGCCAGTACTACGACAGGGGGGTATTCACCCCTCCACTTT	CASTTTGGYSPLHF
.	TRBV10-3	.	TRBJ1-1	TGTGCCATCAGTGTACAGGTGAACACTGAAGCTTTCTTT	CAISVQVNTEAFF
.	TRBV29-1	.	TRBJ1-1	TGCAGCGTAGAAGAAGGTGGGTCAGGGTCTGAAGCTTTCTTT	CSVEEGGSGSEAFF
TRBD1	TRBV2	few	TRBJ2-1	TGTGCCAGCAGGGACAGGAGGCCAACCTACAATGAGCAGTTCTTC	CASRDRRPTYNEQFF